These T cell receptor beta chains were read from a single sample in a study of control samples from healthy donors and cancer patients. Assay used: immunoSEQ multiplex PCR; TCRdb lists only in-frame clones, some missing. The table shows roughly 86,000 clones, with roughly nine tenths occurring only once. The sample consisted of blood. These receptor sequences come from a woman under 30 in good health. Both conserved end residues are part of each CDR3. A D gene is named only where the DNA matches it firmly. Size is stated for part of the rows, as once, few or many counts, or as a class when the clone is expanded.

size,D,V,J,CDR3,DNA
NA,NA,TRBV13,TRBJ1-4,CASSFNSVNEKLFF,TGTGCCAGCAGCTTTAATTCTGTTAATGAAAAACTGTTTTTT
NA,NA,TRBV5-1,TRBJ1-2,CATRPRATEGHGYTF,TGCGCCACCCGACCCAGGGCCACCGAGGGACATGGCTACACCTTC
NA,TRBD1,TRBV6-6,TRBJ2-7,CASSSDRVYEQYF,TGTGCCAGCAGTTCGGACAGGGTCTACGAGCAGTACTTC
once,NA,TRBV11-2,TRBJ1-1,CASSLVTGRAEAFF,TGTGCCAGCAGCTTAGTTACAGGGAGAGCTGAAGCTTTCTTT
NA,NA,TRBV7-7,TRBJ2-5,CASRLQGFDGWLETQYF,TGTGCCAGCAGGTTACAGGGTTTTGACGGGTGGTTGGAGACCCAGTACTTC
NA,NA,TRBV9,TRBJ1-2,CASSPPGGDSANYGYTF,TGTGCCAGCAGCCCCCCGGGGGGAGACTCTGCTAACTATGGCTACACCTTC
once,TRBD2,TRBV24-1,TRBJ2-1,CATSDSSGRGLYNEQFF,TGTGCCACCAGTGATTCCTCCGGGAGGGGACTATACAATGAGCAGTTCTTC
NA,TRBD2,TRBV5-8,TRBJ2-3,CASSAGGSTDTQYF,TGTGCCAGCAGCGCGGGGGGAAGCACAGATACGCAGTATTTT
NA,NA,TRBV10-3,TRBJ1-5,CAISESGPGGNQPQHF,TGTGCCATCAGTGAGTCAGGCCCAGGGGGCAATCAGCCCCAGCATTTT
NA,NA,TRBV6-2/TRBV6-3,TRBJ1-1,CASSSGLLNTEAFF,TGTGCCAGCAGTTCGGGACTGTTGAACACTGAAGCTTTCTTT
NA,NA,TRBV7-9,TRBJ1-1,CASSLLNLQTTEAFF,TGTGCCAGCAGCTTACTCAACCTACAGACCACTGAAGCTTTCTTT
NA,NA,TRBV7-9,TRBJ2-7,CASSLSVSSYEQYF,TGTGCCAGCAGCTTATCAGTCAGCTCCTACGAGCAGTACTTC
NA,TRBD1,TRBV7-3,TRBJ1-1,CASSPTGTSAEAFF,TGTGCCAGCAGCCCGACAGGGACTTCGGCTGAAGCTTTCTTT
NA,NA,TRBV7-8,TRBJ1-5,CASRPTIDSNQPQHF,TGTGCCAGCAGGCCTACTATTGATAGCAATCAGCCCCAGCATTTT
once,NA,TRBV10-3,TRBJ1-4,CAIMGEKLFF,TGTGCCATCATGGGTGAAAAACTGTTTTTT
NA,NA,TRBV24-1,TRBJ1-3,CATSESAGSGNTIYF,TGTGCCACCAGTGAATCAGCCGGCTCTGGAAACACCATATATTTT
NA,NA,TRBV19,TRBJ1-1,CASSIGAGSTEAFF,TGTGCCAGTAGTATCGGCGCAGGGAGCACTGAAGCTTTCTTT
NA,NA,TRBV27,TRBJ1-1,CASSQGLYTEAFF,TGTGCCAGCAGTCAAGGACTGTACACTGAAGCTTTCTTT
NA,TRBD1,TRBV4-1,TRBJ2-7,CASSQIRQGLYEQYF,TGCGCCAGCAGCCAAATTCGACAGGGGTTATACGAGCAGTACTTC
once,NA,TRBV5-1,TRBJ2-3,CASSLAQTSPRLDTQYF,TGCGCCAGCAGCTTGGCCCAGACAAGCCCAAGATTGGATACGCAGTATTTT
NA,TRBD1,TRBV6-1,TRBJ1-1,CASSERQGTRLNTEAFF,TGTGCCAGCAGTGAACGACAGGGGACGCGGTTGAACACTGAAGCTTTCTTT
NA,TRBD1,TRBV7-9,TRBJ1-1,CASSLAQGASEAFF,TGTGCCAGCAGCTTAGCTCAGGGGGCGAGTGAAGCTTTCTTT
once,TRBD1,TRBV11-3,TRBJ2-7,CASSLRGTGDYEQYF,TGTGCCAGCAGTCTTCGTGGGACAGGGGACTACGAGCAGTACTTC